This T cell receptor beta chain was captured by sequencing in a study of Graves' ophthalmopathy and Graves' hyperthyroidism. The V gene lost 0 bases and the J gene lost 7 bases, with 13 bases spanning the gap. The CDR3 totals 15 residues. CDR1 LGHNA and CDR2 YNFKEQ come from the germline V gene. TCR beta CDR3 amplification used RNA transcripts. First-round RT-PCR used HTBI primers; second-round multiplex PCR followed. TCRdb reanalysed the multiplex PCR reads using MiXCR and keeps one entry per CDR3 protein. This table holds more than 1,000,000 distinct CDR3 sequences, approximately 35% found once. This clonotype was picked up one time. Eligible hyperthyroidism cases comprised new diagnoses of under 2 months' duration in individuals aged 18 to 65. Patients were left out if they had other autoimmune diseases, uncontrolled infections, pregnancy or lactation.

The sample taken for sequencing was peripheral blood or thyroid tissue (not recorded which). The receptor comes from an adult man with Graves' hyperthyroidism. The V gene is TRBV4-2, the J gene TRBJ1-5, with D possibly matching TRBD1 (5 bases). In DNA, the CDR3 is TGTGCCAGCAGCCAAGAAGCGAGGGGAGGACAGCCCCAGCATTTT. Protein sequence: CASSQEARGGQPQHF.